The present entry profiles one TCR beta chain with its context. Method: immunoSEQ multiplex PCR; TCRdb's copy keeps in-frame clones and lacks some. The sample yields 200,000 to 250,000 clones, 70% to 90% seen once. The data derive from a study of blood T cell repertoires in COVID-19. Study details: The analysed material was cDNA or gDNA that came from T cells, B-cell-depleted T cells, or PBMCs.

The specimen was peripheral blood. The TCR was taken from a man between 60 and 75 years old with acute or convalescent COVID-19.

For the CDR3, the DNA is TGCGCCAGCAGTCAATCGCGCCCCAACAGGGGGCAGAACACTGAAGCTTTCTTT. Translation: CASSQSRPNRGQNTEAFF. This rearrangement joins TRBV23-1 to TRBJ1-1; TRBD1 agrees at 9 bases. TRBV23-1 is identified as an open reading frame with a role that is uncertain. V was pared by 0 bases and J by 1 base, with 9 bases of the junction left unmatched. CDR3 length: 18 amino acids.